The rows below give T cell receptor beta chains drawn from one sample of a study of blood T cell repertoires in COVID-19. Clones were sequenced by immunoSEQ multiplex PCR, and TCRdb holds only the in-frame ones, with some missing. Here the sample spans roughly 280,000 clones, 75% to 95% being singletons. Sequenced: PBMCs or T cells enriched from blood (not recorded which). The receptors originated from a man in his forties or fifties who had been exposed to COVID-19. CDR3s include the opening cysteine and the closing phenylalanine or tryptophan. The D gene is left open where the match is weak. A row's size may be missing; if present it is once, few, many or a size class.

D: TRBD1; J: TRBJ1-2; length: 14; size: .; V: TRBV19; DNA: TGTGCCAGTAGTATAAACAGGGGGCTTTATGGCTACACCTTC; CDR3: CASSINRGLYGYTF
D: TRBD2; J: TRBJ2-7; length: 16; size: .; V: TRBV7-9; DNA: TGTGCCAGCAGCTTAGGAGGGGAGGCTAGCGGGAGATTGGAGTACTTC; CDR3: CASSLGGEASGRLEYF
D: TRBD2; J: TRBJ2-7; length: 15; size: few; V: TRBV5-6; DNA: TGTGCCAGCAGCCAACTAGCGGCACACTCCTACGAGCAGTACTTC; CDR3: CASSQLAAHSYEQYF
D: .; J: TRBJ2-3; length: 13; size: .; V: TRBV11-3; DNA: TGTGCCAGCAGCTTAGAGTGGCGGCAAACGCAGTATTTT; CDR3: CASSLEWRQTQYF
D: TRBD1; J: TRBJ1-1; length: 14; size: .; V: TRBV27; DNA: TGTGCCAGCAAATTCGGGACAGGGGTCACTGAAGCTTTCTTT; CDR3: CASKFGTGVTEAFF
D: .; J: TRBJ2-7; length: 14; size: .; V: TRBV28; DNA: TGTGCCAGCAGGCTAGAAAGGGGATCCTACGAGCAATACTTC; CDR3: CASRLERGSYEQYF
D: .; J: TRBJ2-3; length: 20; size: .; V: TRBV12-2; DNA: TGTGCAAGTCGCTTAAAGTCCTTGAAATTAGCGGGAGGAAACACAGATACGCAGTATTTT; CDR3: CASRLKSLKLAGGNTDTQYF
D: .; J: TRBJ2-5; length: 13; size: .; V: TRBV2; DNA: TGTGCCAGCAGTCCCGACAGGAGAGAGACCCAGTACTTC; CDR3: CASSPDRRETQYF
D: TRBD2; J: TRBJ2-7; length: 16; size: .; V: TRBV11-2; DNA: TGTGCCAGCAGCTCAAGGACTAGCGGGAGGGCCGGCGAGCAGTACTTC; CDR3: CASSSRTSGRAGEQYF
D: .; J: TRBJ2-2; length: 13; size: .; V: TRBV7-2; DNA: TGTGCCAGCAGTGGACAGAACACCGGGGAGCTGTTTTTT; CDR3: CASSGQNTGELFF
D: TRBD1; J: TRBJ2-1; length: 16; size: .; V: TRBV24-1; DNA: TGTGCCACCAGTGCCCACCGGGACAGGGGGATCAATGAGCAGTTCTTC; CDR3: CATSAHRDRGINEQFF
D: TRBD2; J: TRBJ2-3; length: 15; size: .; V: TRBV24-1; DNA: TGTGCCACCAGTGATTTAGCGGGAGACGGGGATACGCAGTATTTT; CDR3: CATSDLAGDGDTQYF
D: .; J: TRBJ1-5; length: 13; size: .; V: TRBV3-1/TRBV3-2; DNA: TGTGCCAGCAGCCTTACCCGGGATCAGCCCCAGCATTTT; CDR3: CASSLTRDQPQHF
D: TRBD2; J: TRBJ2-7; length: 16; size: .; V: TRBV27; DNA: TGTGCCAGCAGTTTATCAAGTAGCGGGAGTCTCTACGAGCAGTACTTC; CDR3: CASSLSSSGSLYEQYF
D: .; J: TRBJ1-1; length: 16; size: .; V: TRBV12-5; DNA: TGTGCTAGTGGTTTGGACGGGTTTGATCGGGACACTGAAGCTTTCTTT; CDR3: CASGLDGFDRDTEAFF
D: .; J: TRBJ2-7; length: 13; size: .; V: TRBV6-5; DNA: TGTGCCAGCAGGAACCTCAGGGGATACGAGCAGTACTTC; CDR3: CASRNLRGYEQYF